This is a list of T cell receptor beta chains from one sample in a study of blood T cell repertoires in COVID-19. TCRdb's table, derived via immunoSEQ multiplex PCR, lists solely in-frame clones and lacks some. Among about 140,000 clones, over 75% were seen once, and the ten largest hold around 1.4%. The sample taken for sequencing was peripheral blood. These receptors were taken from a human donor in a cohort sampled during active COVID-19. Each CDR3 is given with its conserved first and last residue. Each record gives: clone size, D gene, V gene, J gene, CDR3 protein, CDR3 DNA. The D gene is left open where the match is weak. Only some rows state a clone size, as once, few, many or a class for expanded clones.

NA	NA	TRBV28	TRBJ2-1	CASSFYSWEQFF	TGTGCCAGCAGTTTCTACTCTTGGGAGCAGTTCTTC
NA	TRBD2	TRBV7-3	TRBJ2-1	CASSSDSGRAYNEQFF	TGTGCCAGCAGCTCAGATAGCGGGAGGGCCTACAATGAGCAGTTCTTC
NA	TRBD1	TRBV10-3	TRBJ2-7	CAIRAGTGSYEQYF	TGTGCCATCAGAGCCGGGACAGGGTCCTACGAGCAGTACTTC
few	TRBD1	TRBV10-1	TRBJ1-2	CASSHRDRIYGYTF	TGCGCCAGCAGTCACCGGGACAGAATCTATGGCTACACCTTC
NA	TRBD2	TRBV6-1	TRBJ2-7	CASSELSGSLYEQYF	TGTGCCAGCAGTGAATTGAGCGGGAGTCTATACGAGCAGTACTTC
NA	TRBD2	TRBV7-2	TRBJ2-1	CASSKLAGGPDEQFF	TGTGCCAGCAGCAAACTAGCGGGAGGGCCAGATGAGCAGTTCTTC
NA	TRBD1	TRBV19	TRBJ2-6	CASSTRDRGGNGANVLTF	TGTGCCAGTAGTACAAGGGACAGGGGAGGAAATGGGGCCAACGTCCTGACTTTC
NA	TRBD2	TRBV3-1/TRBV3-2	TRBJ2-5	CASSLRTSGTWGETQYF	TGTGCCAGCAGCCTCCGGACTAGCGGTACATGGGGGGAGACCCAGTACTTC
NA	NA	TRBV6-1	TRBJ1-1	CASSEGLGGGRTEAFF	TGTGCCAGCAGTGAAGGCCTAGGGGGGGGCCGTACTGAAGCTTTCTTT
once	NA	TRBV7-2	TRBJ2-5	CASSRGGVYQETQYF	TGTGCCAGCAGCCGGGGCGGGGTGTACCAAGAGACCCAGTACTTC
NA	NA	TRBV15	TRBJ2-1	CATSGFRDTAYNEQFF	TGTGCCACCAGCGGTTTCCGGGACACGGCTTACAATGAGCAGTTCTTC
NA	TRBD2	TRBV11-2	TRBJ2-7	CASSRAGGRVEQYF	TGTGCCAGCAGTCGAGCGGGAGGGCGGGTCGAGCAGTACTTC
NA	TRBD1	TRBV12-5	TRBJ1-1	CASGRPGTGGGTEAFF	TGTGCTAGTGGTCGTCCCGGGACAGGGGGGGGCACTGAAGCTTTCTTT
NA	TRBD2	TRBV9	TRBJ2-1	CASSVGFSGGSQTLYNEQFF	TGTGCCAGCAGCGTAGGGTTTAGCGGGGGATCACAAACCTTATACAATGAGCAGTTCTTC
NA	NA	TRBV15	TRBJ2-7	CATSSQSGYSYEQYF	TGTGCCACCAGCAGTCAAAGCGGTTATTCCTACGAGCAGTACTTC
NA	NA	TRBV3-1/TRBV3-2	TRBJ2-7	CASSQEAREREQYF	TGTGCCAGCAGCCAAGAAGCACGGGAGCGCGAGCAGTACTTC
few	NA	TRBV5-1	TRBJ2-1	CASSLAVSNEQFF	TGCGCCAGCAGCTTGGCCGTTAGCAATGAGCAGTTCTTC
NA	NA	TRBV2	TRBJ2-7	CASTPPGSRSSYEQYF	TGTGCCAGCACCCCGCCGGGGTCACGCAGCTCCTACGAGCAGTACTTC
once	TRBD2	TRBV7-2	TRBJ2-1	CASSQWTSANEQFF	TGTGCCAGCAGCCAATGGACTAGCGCGAATGAGCAGTTCTTC
NA	NA	TRBV4-1	TRBJ1-3	CASSQDAKGWRGNTIYF	TGCGCCAGCAGCCAAGACGCAAAAGGGTGGAGGGGCAACACCATATATTTT
NA	NA	TRBV25-1	TRBJ2-1	CASRKTANNEQFF	TGTGCCAGCAGAAAGACTGCCAACAATGAGCAGTTCTTC
once	NA	TRBV12-3/TRBV12-4	TRBJ2-2	CASSSPVGELFF	TGTGCCAGCAGTTCCCCAGTCGGGGAGCTGTTTTTT
NA	NA	TRBV7-7	TRBJ2-3	CASSFRVGDTQYF	TGTGCTAGCAGCTTCAGGGTGGGGGATACGCAGTATTTT
NA	NA	TRBV7-2	TRBJ1-2	CASSSPPQGIYGYTF	TGTGCCAGCAGCTCTCCCCCACAGGGTATCTATGGCTACACCTTC
NA	TRBD1	TRBV10-3	TRBJ2-7	CAISESTGTGVSYEQYF	TGTGCCATCAGTGAGTCGACCGGGACAGGAGTATCCTACGAGCAGTACTTC
NA	TRBD2	TRBV7-3	TRBJ2-1	CASTQGLAAGNEQFF	TGTGCCAGCACCCAAGGACTAGCGGCGGGTAATGAGCAGTTCTTC
NA	NA	TRBV11-3	TRBJ2-1	CASSPRDRGPYNEQFF	TGTGCCAGCAGCCCAAGGGATAGGGGCCCCTACAATGAGCAGTTCTTC
NA	NA	TRBV5-6	TRBJ1-2	CASSPVRAGGQGYTF	TGTGCCAGCAGCCCGGTCAGGGCGGGGGGGCAAGGCTACACCTTC
NA	TRBD1	TRBV27	TRBJ2-7	CASSLADRGYEQYF	TGTGCCAGCAGTTTAGCGGACAGGGGTTACGAGCAGTACTTC
NA	NA	TRBV7-2	TRBJ2-5	CASSYVAQETQYF	TGTGCCAGCAGCTATGTGGCTCAAGAGACCCAGTACTTC
NA	TRBD2	TRBV19	TRBJ2-2	CASSSLAGVVGELFF	TGTGCCAGTAGTAGTCTAGCGGGAGTGGTCGGGGAGCTGTTTTTT
once	NA	TRBV11-3	TRBJ2-1	CASSPGGRVDEQFF	TGTGCCAGCAGCCCAGGGGGGAGAGTCGATGAGCAGTTCTTC
NA	TRBD2	TRBV9	TRBJ2-3	CASSGGLASIMATDTQYF	TGTGCCAGCAGCGGGGGACTAGCTTCCATCATGGCAACAGATACGCAGTATTTT
NA	NA	TRBV19	TRBJ1-5	CASGRNQPQHF	TGTGCCAGTGGGCGCAATCAGCCCCAGCATTTT
NA	NA	TRBV6-5	TRBJ2-7	CASSFGGWIYEQYF	TGTGCCAGCAGTTTTGGGGGCTGGATCTACGAGCAGTACTTC
NA	TRBD1	TRBV19	TRBJ1-1	CASSQGQVNTEAFF	TGTGCCAGTAGCCAAGGACAGGTTAACACTGAAGCTTTCTTT
NA	NA	TRBV19	TRBJ1-6	CASSIGGVNSPLHF	TGTGCCAGTAGTATAGGGGGGGTAAATTCACCCCTCCACTTT
few	NA	TRBV27	TRBJ2-3	CASSLSGVGSDTQYF	TGTGCCAGCAGTTTGTCCGGAGTCGGATCGGATACGCAGTATTTT
NA	TRBD1	TRBV28	TRBJ1-3	CASRMTGSKGNTIYF	TGTGCCAGCAGAATGACAGGGTCTAAGGGAAACACCATATATTTT
NA	TRBD1	TRBV5-1	TRBJ2-3	CASSFGDRETDTQYF	TGCGCCAGCAGCTTTGGGGACAGGGAAACAGATACGCAGTATTTT
NA	TRBD2	TRBV24-1	TRBJ2-1	CATSPGLAVNEQFF	TGTGCCACCAGTCCGGGACTAGCGGTCAATGAGCAGTTCTTC
NA	NA	TRBV10-3	TRBJ1-5	CAISESQGDQPQHF	TGTGCCATCAGTGAGTCACAGGGTGATCAGCCCCAGCATTTT
NA	TRBD2	TRBV9	TRBJ2-1	CASSARDYSYNEQFF	TGTGCCAGCAGCGCTCGGGACTACTCCTACAATGAGCAGTTCTTC
NA	TRBD2	TRBV7-3	TRBJ2-3	CASSRGTSGRAGSDTQYF	TGTGCCAGCAGCCGGGGGACTAGCGGGAGGGCCGGGTCAGATACGCAGTATTTT
once	NA	TRBV6-4	TRBJ2-1	CASSSQGSGSNEQFF	TGTGCCAGCAGTTCACAGGGATCGGGGTCCAATGAGCAGTTCTTC
NA	NA	TRBV19	TRBJ1-5	CASQRVGQPQHF	TGTGCCAGCCAGAGGGTTGGTCAGCCCCAGCATTTT